This TCR beta chain appears in the sequencing data of a study of T-cell reconstitution after alpha-beta-depleted transplantation in children. Study-wide findings and caveats: Roughly two months post-transplant, alpha-beta T cells reportedly originated from several hundred graft clones that had expanded.

Unique molecular identifiers were used to barcode this TCRbeta library. One entry per CDR3 protein, called by TCRdb with MiXCR from the PCR reads. Altogether about 8,400 distinct CDR3 sequences are present, roughly a sixth being singletons, with the ten largest covering approximately 90%. Concerning this clonotype: Its antigen is currently unknown.

The sequenced sample was PBMCs, mostly from graft donor cells, obtained 60 days after TCRalphabeta/CD19-depleted stem cell transplant. The clonotype was recovered from a girl less than two years old who had a stem cell transplant for combined immunodeficiency, so the T cells may come from the graft donor.

CDR3 sequence: CASSLETMAGGRNEQFF. DNA of the CDR3: TGTGCCAGCAGCTTAGAAACTATGGCGGGGGGGCGGAATGAGCAGTTCTTC. J is TRBJ2-1 and V is TRBV7-9; the match to TRBD2 covers 9 bases. Germline trimming cut 1 base from V and 7 bases from J; bases unmatched to any gene: 11. The CDR3 has 17 residues. Germline V gene lookup returns CDR1 SEHNR and CDR2 FQNEAQ (reference sequence).